The sequence of this T cell receptor (beta chain) was determined in a study of cytomegalovirus exposure and HLA in healthy donors. Study results and caveats: An analysis done earlier found most TCR beta V segments productive about 87% or about 30% of the time. TCR sequences were mostly rare, though some public TCRs occurred in many donors. Presence/absence comparisons presumed near-even sequencing depth among donors. In a later analysis, specific HLA alleles were associated with 15,000 or so TCR beta sequences at a 0.05 false discovery rate.

Trimming shortened V by 2 bases and J by 0 bases, and 7 bases separated the two germline ends. Germline loops: CDR1 SGHRS, CDR2 YFSETQ. This CDR3 has 14 amino acids. As to this clone: Its specificity is unknown.

The PCR used 60 Vbeta and 13 Jbeta primers. This table comes from immunoSEQ multiplex PCR, and its TCRdb copy is limited to in-frame clones, with some not included. The sample holds 150,000 to 200,000 clones, around 79% seen once. The V call is TRBV5-1, the J call TRBJ2-3; D may be TRBD1 (6 bases). The TCR was taken from a man between 45 and 60 years old in good health and CMV-seropositive. Sequences were obtained from PBMCs. As DNA, the CDR3 is TGCGCCAGCAGCTTTGGGGGCAGCACAGATACGCAGTATTTT. Translation gives CASSFGGSTDTQYF.